These 14 T cell receptor beta chains were all obtained from the same sample, sequenced in a study of T cells in localized non-small cell lung cancer. Sequencing used immunoSEQ multiplex PCR; TCRdb keeps in-frame clones, though not all of them. The sample has around 1,000 clones; 30% to 40% are singletons. Specimen: normal lung tissue next to the tumor, collected before any cancer treatment. These receptors all come from a male donor aged 60 or older with stage II squamous cell lung carcinoma.

This chain connects TRBV28 to TRBJ1-5, with no clear D. The V end lost 3 bases, the J end lost 4 bases, and 16 bases lay between the germline ends. This CDR3 region has 16 residues. Germline V gene sequence: CDR1 MDHEN, CDR2 SYDVKM. CDR3 region: CASSFLTPGPNQPQHF. Written as DNA, the CDR3 is TGTGCCAGCAGTTTCCTGACACCAGGACCGAATCAGCCCCAGCATTTT.

By sample fraction, this clone is medium-sized. The rearrangement links TRBV9 to TRBJ2-1, with TRBD2 matching 7 bases. Germline assignment: CDR1 SGDLS and CDR2 YYNGEE. The CDR3 contains 15 residues. With V trimmed by 6 bases and J by 6 bases, 12 bases remained unmatched. The CDR3 spells CASTGSGTGGNEQFF. DNA of the CDR3: TGTGCCAGCACCGGTTCGGGAACGGGGGGCAATGAGCAGTTCTTC.

This sequence joins TRBV14 and TRBJ1-1, with 7 bases aligning to TRBD1. Germline CDR1 and CDR2: SGHDN and FVKESK. The trim removed 6 bases at V and 4 bases at J, leaving 11 bases unmatched. This CDR3 has 15 amino acids. CDR3 in DNA: TGTGCCAGCAGGGGCCTGACAGGGTCGGGCACTGAAGCTTTCTTT. Its protein is CASRGLTGSGTEAFF.

This clone is medium-sized by share. The V gene is TRBV11-3, the J gene TRBJ2-1; D gene ambiguous. Deletions cut 2 bases from V and 0 bases from J, with 11 bases between. The CDR3 runs 16 residues. Germline CDR1 and CDR2: SGHNT and YENEEA. The CDR3: CASSLKEPSSYNEQFF. The CDR3 bases are TGTGCCAGCAGCTTAAAGGAGCCGAGCTCCTACAATGAGCAGTTCTTC.

This clone was detected a few times. One end of the junction fails to match germline, which may point to a read error. This chain joins TRBV30 and TRBJ1-6; 9 bases map to TRBD1. CDR3 length: 13 residues. The germline V gene encodes CDR1 GTSNPN and CDR2 SVGIG (reference sequence). The CDR3 loop reads CAWSEDRGSPFHF. The CDR3 DNA reads as TGTGCCTGGAGTGAGGACAGGGGTTCACCCTTCCACTTT. Based on the CDR3 plus reference TRBV30 and TRBJ1-6, the full variable domain is SQTIHQWPATLVQPVGSPLSLECTVEGTSNPNLYWYRQAAGRGLQLLFYSVGIGQISSEVPQNLSASRPQDRQFILSSKKLLLSDSGFYLCAWSEDRGSPFHFGNGTRLTVT.

The rearrangement links TRBV19 to TRBJ1-5; TRBD1 aligns across 7 bases. CDR3 size: 16 residues. J was trimmed by 1 base and V by 9 bases; bases with no gene match: 12. The germline CDR1 and CDR2 sequences are LNHDA and SQIVND (reference sequence). Written as DNA, the CDR3 is TGTGCCAGCCTGACCTCAGGGGGGGGAAGCAATCAGCCCCAGCATTTT. This codes for CASLTSGGGSNQPQHF.

By sample share, this clone is medium-sized. The chain links TRBV11-3 to TRBJ2-7; no firm D call. With 7 bases removed from V and 5 bases from J, the gap between germline ends came to 21 bases. The germline CDR1 and CDR2 sequences are SGHNT and YENEEA. The length of the CDR3 is 15 residues. CDR3 in amino acids: CASTPSGRVEDEQYF. The DNA for the CDR3 is TGTGCCAGCACCCCCTCGGGTAGGGTCGAGGACGAGCAGTACTTC. Full variable domain (outside the CDR3, taken from reference TRBV11-3 and TRBJ2-7): EAGVVQSPRYKIIEKKQPVAFWCNPISGHNTLYWYLQNLGQGPELLIRYENEEAVDDSQLPKDRFSAERLKGVDSTLKIQPAELGDSAVYLCASTPSGRVEDEQYFGPGTRLTVT.

The chain carries TRBV6-8 and TRBJ2-1, with D possibly matching TRBD2 (6 bases). The ends were cut back, 6 bases at V and 4 bases at J, with 10 bases in the middle. Germline loops: CDR1 MNHGY, CDR2 SAAAGT. The CDR3 is 13 amino acids. CDR3 sequence: CASSRDSYNEQFF. CDR3 in DNA: TGTGCCAGCAGCCGGGACTCTTACAATGAGCAGTTCTTC.

The J gene is TRBJ1-1, the V gene TRBV29-1; D might be TRBD1 (5 bases). CDR3 length: 12 residues. The ends were cut back, 4 bases at V and 3 bases at J, with 9 bases in the middle. Germline CDR1 and CDR2: SQVTM and ANQGSEA. This CDR3 reads CSVGQGYTEAFF. Written as DNA, the CDR3 is TGCAGCGTTGGCCAGGGCTACACTGAAGCTTTCTTT. Together with reference TRBV29-1 and TRBJ1-1, the CDR3 gives the full variable domain: SAVISQKPSRDICQRGTSLTIQCQVDSQVTMMFWYRQQPGQSLTLIATANQGSEATYESGFVIDKFPISRPNLTFSTLTVSNMSPEDSSIYLCSVGQGYTEAFFGQGTRLTVV.

There are a few counts of this clone. The junction shows a germline mismatch at one end, possibly a read error. The chain links TRBV6-8 to TRBJ2-3; 8 bases align to TRBD2. The CDR3 spans 15 residues. Germline loops: CDR1 MNHGY, CDR2 SAAAGT. CDR3 protein: CASSYQAGVPDTQYF. The DNA for the CDR3 is TGTGCTAGCAGTTACCAAGCGGGGGTCCCAGATACGCAGTATTTT.

The CDR3 nucleotides are TGTGCCAGCGTAGGGACAGGTTGGACCGGGGAGCTGTTTTTT. Protein sequence: CASVGTGWTGELFF. V is TRBV28 and J is TRBJ2-2, with 8 nucleotides matching TRBD1. Germline loops: CDR1 MDHEN, CDR2 SYDVKM. The V and J ends lost 8 bases and 5 bases, in that order; junction bases with no gene match: 7. The length of the CDR3 is 14 residues.

This clone was found a few times. The CDR3: CASSLVELAGEYEQYF. The CDR3 nucleotides read TGTGCCAGCAGCTTAGTAGAACTAGCGGGGGAGTACGAGCAGTACTTC. V usage is TRBV11-3 and J usage is TRBJ2-7; the match to TRBD2 covers 11 bases. Germline lookup yields CDR1 SGHNT and CDR2 YENEEA. This CDR3 is 16 amino acids long. V shed 1 base, J shed 4 bases, and the junction held 6 bases outside the gene matches.

The chain employs TRBV28 and TRBJ2-3; no clear D gene. The CDR3 is 14 amino acids. Germline CDR1 and CDR2: MDHEN and SYDVKM. V gave up 6 bases and J gave up 2 bases, with 12 bases separating them. The CDR3 DNA reads as TGTGCCAGCAGATCCCCCGGCCTCACAGATACGCAGTATTTT. Encoded protein: CASRSPGLTDTQYF. Filled out from reference TRBV28 and TRBJ2-3, the complete variable domain reads DVKVTQSSRYLVKRTGEKVFLECVQDMDHENMFWYRQDPGLGLRLIYFSYDVKMKEKGDIPEGYSVSREKKERFSLILESASTNQTSMYLCASRSPGLTDTQYFGPGTRLTVL.

This chain connects TRBV19 to TRBJ2-1; perhaps TRBD1 as D (5 bases). The CDR3 has 12 residues. Germline CDR1 and CDR2: LNHDA and SQIVND (reference sequence). The V gene lost 5 bases and the J gene lost 15 bases, with 17 bases spanning the gap. The CDR3 loop is CASSPDSGAPFF. In DNA, the CDR3 is TGTGCCAGTAGTCCCGACAGTGGGGCCCCGTTCTTC.